The rows below give T cell receptor beta chains drawn from one sample of a study of CD8 T cells in Susac syndrome. TCRdb re-called the immunoSEQ multiplex PCR reads with MiXCR, one entry per CDR3 protein. Here the sample spans approximately 210,000 distinct CDR3 sequences, about 94% being singletons. Source material: CD4+ T cells from PBMCs. The origin of the receptors is a human donor with Susac syndrome. The CDR3 runs from the conserved cysteine through the conserved F or W. D genes are given only for firm matches.

V gene,J gene,D gene,CDR3 protein,CDR3 DNA
TRBV29-1,TRBJ1-2,-,CSVEGVEGQVYGYTF,TGCAGCGTTGAAGGAGTGGAAGGGCAGGTGTATGGCTACACCTTC
TRBV21-1,TRBJ1-4,-,CASSTRGQEFF,TGTGCCAGCAGCACCCGGGGACAAGAGTTTTTT
TRBV12-3/TRBV12-4,TRBJ2-1,-,CASSSTNNEQFF,TGTGCCAGCAGTTCGACTAACAATGAGCAGTTCTTC
TRBV21-1,TRBJ2-7,-,CASSKELVIHEQYF,TGTGCCAGCAGCAAAGAACTGGTGATCCACGAGCAGTACTTC
TRBV20-1,TRBJ2-5,TRBD1,CSVGQGKQYF,TGCAGTGTTGGACAGGGGAAGCAGTACTTC
TRBV30,TRBJ1-1,TRBD1,CAWSVGTGDEAFF,TGTGCCTGGAGTGTCGGGACAGGAGACGAAGCTTTCTTT
TRBV27,TRBJ1-2,-,CASREGRGGYTF,TGTGCCAGCAGGGAGGGGAGAGGTGGCTACACCTTC
TRBV12-3/TRBV12-4,TRBJ1-3,-,CASSTTAGNTIYF,TGTGCCAGCAGTACAACAGCTGGAAACACCATATATTTT
TRBV30,TRBJ2-2,TRBD1,CAWSAETGGNTGELFF,TGTGCCTGGAGTGCCGAGACAGGGGGGAACACCGGGGAGCTGTTTTTT
TRBV12-3/TRBV12-4,TRBJ2-7,-,CASTPMGRGGEQYF,TGTGCCAGCACCCCCATGGGCAGGGGAGGCGAGCAGTACTTC
TRBV5-1,TRBJ2-7,TRBD1,CASSSGTGSVEQYF,TGCGCCAGCAGCTCCGGGACAGGGTCGGTCGAGCAGTACTTC
TRBV7-2,TRBJ2-2,-,CASSLNGFGELFF,TGTGCCAGCAGCTTAAACGGGTTCGGGGAGCTGTTTTTT
TRBV30,TRBJ1-1,-,CAWSPGGSEAFF,TGTGCCTGGAGTCCGGGGGGTTCTGAAGCTTTCTTT
TRBV30,TRBJ1-2,TRBD1,CAWSVQPPGQGVGGYTF,TGTGCCTGGAGCGTTCAACCCCCGGGACAGGGTGTTGGTGGCTACACCTTC
TRBV20-1,TRBJ2-5,TRBD2,CSSSAGGVAQYF,TGCAGCTCTAGCGCGGGAGGGGTGGCCCAGTACTTC
TRBV7-2,TRBJ1-2,-,CASSLGGDSRFYGYTF,TGTGCCAGCAGTCTAGGGGGAGACAGTCGGTTCTATGGCTACACCTTC
TRBV4-3,TRBJ1-6,TRBD1,CASSLMGQGTSPLHF,TGCGCCAGCAGCCTCATGGGACAGGGGACATCACCCCTCCACTTT
TRBV15,TRBJ2-3,-,CATSSDPGYSSTDTQYF,TGTGCCACCAGCAGCGATCCCGGGTACTCTAGCACAGATACGCAGTATTTT
TRBV12-3/TRBV12-4,TRBJ2-4,-,CASSLAGMDIQYF,TGTGCCAGCAGTTTAGCAGGGATGGACATTCAGTACTTC
TRBV20-1,TRBJ1-5,-,CSAGSFGRFSNQPQHF,TGCAGTGCTGGCTCGTTCGGACGGTTTAGCAATCAGCCCCAGCATTTT
TRBV4-2,TRBJ1-2,-,CASSQDRREGYGYTF,TGTGCCAGCAGCCAAGACCGACGGGAAGGCTATGGCTACACCTTC
TRBV20-1,TRBJ1-1,TRBD1,CSAADRVTEAFF,TGCAGTGCTGCGGACAGGGTTACTGAAGCTTTCTTT
TRBV19,TRBJ1-5,-,CASSIRTDDQPQHF,TGTGCCAGTAGTATTAGGACAGACGATCAGCCCCAGCATTTT
TRBV19,TRBJ1-2,-,CASTQGVARNYGYTF,TGTGCCAGTACCCAAGGGGTCGCTAGGAACTATGGCTACACCTTC
TRBV6-2/TRBV6-3,TRBJ1-1,TRBD1,CASKRGLTEAFF,TGTGCCAGCAAGAGGGGGCTGACTGAAGCTTTCTTT
TRBV20-1,TRBJ2-5,TRBD1,CSAREGTGWGETQYF,TGCAGTGCTAGAGAGGGGACAGGGTGGGGAGAGACCCAGTACTTC
TRBV15,TRBJ2-1,-,CATQTGNNEQFF,TGTGCCACCCAAACAGGGAACAATGAGCAGTTCTTC
TRBV6-1,TRBJ1-2,TRBD1,CASSPGQNYGYTF,TGTGCCAGCAGTCCGGGACAGAACTATGGCTACACCTTC
TRBV13,TRBJ2-1,-,CASMRGRRSYNEQFF,TGTGCCAGCATGAGGGGACGGCGCTCCTACAATGAGCAGTTCTTC
TRBV15,TRBJ2-4,-,CATSRAQPWGQSNIQYF,TGTGCCACCAGCAGGGCCCAGCCTTGGGGGCAGAGCAACATTCAGTACTTC
TRBV30,TRBJ1-2,-,CAWSGANYGYTF,TGTGCCTGGAGTGGTGCTAACTATGGCTACACCTTC
TRBV4-3,TRBJ1-4,-,CASSQQKGLNEKLFF,TGCGCCAGCAGCCAGCAAAAGGGGCTCAATGAAAAACTGTTTTTT
TRBV28,TRBJ2-7,TRBD1,CASSRTTGQLGEQYF,TGTGCCAGCAGCCGAACGACGGGACAGTTGGGCGAGCAGTACTTC
TRBV30,TRBJ1-1,TRBD1,CAWSQDRDTEAFF,TGTGCCTGGAGTCAGGACAGGGACACTGAAGCTTTCTTT
TRBV30,TRBJ1-2,TRBD1,CAWSRTGSNYGYTF,TGTGCCTGGAGCCGGACAGGATCAAACTATGGCTACACCTTC